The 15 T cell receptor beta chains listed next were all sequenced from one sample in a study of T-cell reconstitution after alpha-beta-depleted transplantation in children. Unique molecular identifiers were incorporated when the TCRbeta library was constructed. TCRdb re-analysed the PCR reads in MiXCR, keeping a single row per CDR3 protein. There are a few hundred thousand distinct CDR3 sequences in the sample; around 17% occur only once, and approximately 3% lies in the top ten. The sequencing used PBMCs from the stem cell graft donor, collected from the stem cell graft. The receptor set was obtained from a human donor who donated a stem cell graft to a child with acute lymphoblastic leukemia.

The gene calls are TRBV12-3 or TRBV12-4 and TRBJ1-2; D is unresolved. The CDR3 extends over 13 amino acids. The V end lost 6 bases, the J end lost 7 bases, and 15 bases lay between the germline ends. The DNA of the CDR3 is TGTGCCAGCAGACCCGGAGGGTGGCGTGGCTACACCTTC. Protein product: CASRPGGWRGYTF.

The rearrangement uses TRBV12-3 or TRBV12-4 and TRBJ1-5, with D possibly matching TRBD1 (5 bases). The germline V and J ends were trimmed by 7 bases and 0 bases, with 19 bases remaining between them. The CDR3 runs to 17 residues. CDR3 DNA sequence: TGTGCCAGCACACGGGACCTGCTACAATATAGCAATCAGCCCCAGCATTTT. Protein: CASTRDLLQYSNQPQHF.

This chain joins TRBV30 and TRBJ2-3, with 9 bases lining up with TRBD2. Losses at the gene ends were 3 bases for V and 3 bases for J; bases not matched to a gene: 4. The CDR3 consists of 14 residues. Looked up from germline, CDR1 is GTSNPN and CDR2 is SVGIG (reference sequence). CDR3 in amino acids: CAWSYSGGTDTQYF. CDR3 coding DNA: TGTGCCTGGAGCTACAGCGGGGGGACAGATACGCAGTATTTT.

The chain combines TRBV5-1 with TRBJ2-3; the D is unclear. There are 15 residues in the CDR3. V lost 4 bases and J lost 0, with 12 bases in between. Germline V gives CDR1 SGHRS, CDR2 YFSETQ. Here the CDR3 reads CASSPDILSTDTQYF. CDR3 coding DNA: TGCGCCAGCAGCCCCGACATCCTTAGCACAGATACGCAGTATTTT.

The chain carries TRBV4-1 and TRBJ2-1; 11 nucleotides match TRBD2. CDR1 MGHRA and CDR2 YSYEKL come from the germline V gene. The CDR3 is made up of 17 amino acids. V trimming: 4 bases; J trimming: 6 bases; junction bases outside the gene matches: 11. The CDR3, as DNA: TGCGCCAGCAGCCTGGGGCGGGCTAGCGGGAGGTTCAATGAGCAGTTCTTC. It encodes CASSLGRASGRFNEQFF.

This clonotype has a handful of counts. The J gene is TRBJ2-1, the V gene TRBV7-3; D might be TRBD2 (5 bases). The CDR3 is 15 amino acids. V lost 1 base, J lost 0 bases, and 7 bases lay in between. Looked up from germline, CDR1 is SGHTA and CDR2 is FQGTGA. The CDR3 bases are TGTGCCAGCAGCTTAATTCTAGCCTCCTACAATGAGCAGTTCTTC. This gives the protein CASSLILASYNEQFF.

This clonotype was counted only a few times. The CDR3 region is CASSSGVEQYF. The CDR3 region has the DNA TGTGCCAGCAGTTCGGGGGTGGAGCAGTACTTC. The gene calls are TRBV12-3 or TRBV12-4 and TRBJ2-7; possibly TRBD2 for D (6 bases). The CDR3 sequence is 11 residues long. Between the trimmed V and J ends, which lost 4 bases and 7 bases, there was a span of 8 bases.

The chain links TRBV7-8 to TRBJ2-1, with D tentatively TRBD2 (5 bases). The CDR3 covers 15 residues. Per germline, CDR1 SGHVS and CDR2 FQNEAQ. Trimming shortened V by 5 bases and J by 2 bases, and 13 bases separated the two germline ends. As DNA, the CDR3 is TGTGCCAGCAGCCAAGGCCAGCGGACCTACAATGAGCAGTTCTTC. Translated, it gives CASSQGQRTYNEQFF.

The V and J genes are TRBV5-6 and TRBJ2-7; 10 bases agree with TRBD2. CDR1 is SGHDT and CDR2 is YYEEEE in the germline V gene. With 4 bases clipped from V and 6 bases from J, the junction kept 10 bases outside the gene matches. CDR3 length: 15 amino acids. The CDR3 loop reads CASSISGRAGCEQYF. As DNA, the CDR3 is TGTGCCAGCAGCATCAGCGGGAGGGCTGGGTGCGAGCAGTACTTC. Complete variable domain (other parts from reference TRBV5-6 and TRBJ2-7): DAGVTQSPTHLIKTRGQQVTLRCSPKSGHDTVSWYQQALGQGPQFIFQYYEEEERQRGNFPDRFSGHQFPNYSSELNVNALLLGDSALYLCASSISGRAGCEQYFGPGTRLTVT.

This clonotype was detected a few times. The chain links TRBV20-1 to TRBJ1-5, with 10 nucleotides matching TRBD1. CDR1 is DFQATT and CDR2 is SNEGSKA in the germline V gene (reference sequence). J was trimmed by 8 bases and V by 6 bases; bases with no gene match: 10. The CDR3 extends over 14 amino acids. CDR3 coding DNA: TGCAGTGCCCCGGCGACAGGGGGCAAGAAGCCCCAGCATTTT. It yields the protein CSAPATGGKKPQHF.

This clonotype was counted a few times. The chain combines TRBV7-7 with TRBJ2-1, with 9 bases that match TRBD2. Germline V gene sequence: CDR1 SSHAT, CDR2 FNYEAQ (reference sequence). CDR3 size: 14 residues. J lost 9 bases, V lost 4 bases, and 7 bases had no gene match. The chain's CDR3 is CASSYGALAGEQFF. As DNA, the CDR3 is TGTGCCAGCAGCTATGGGGCACTAGCGGGTGAGCAGTTCTTC.

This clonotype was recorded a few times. CDR3 sequence: CASSYNLADEQFF. The DNA for the CDR3 is TGTGCCAGCAGTTATAACTTAGCCGATGAGCAGTTCTTC. The chain links TRBV25-1 to TRBJ2-1; D uncertain. This CDR3 is built from 13 residues. Per germline, CDR1 MGHDK and CDR2 SYGVNS. Trimming cost V 5 bases and J 8 bases, with 13 bases left between them.

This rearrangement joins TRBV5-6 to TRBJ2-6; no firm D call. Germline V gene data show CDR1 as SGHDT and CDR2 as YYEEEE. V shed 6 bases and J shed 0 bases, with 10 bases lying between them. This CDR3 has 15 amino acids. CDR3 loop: CASTIRTSGANVLTF. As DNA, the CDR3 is TGTGCCAGCACCATTAGGACCTCTGGGGCCAACGTCCTGACTTTC.

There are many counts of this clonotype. CDR3 sequence (DNA): TGTGCCAGCAGCGTAGGGGGAGGGGACTCCTACGAGCAGTACTTC. The encoded protein is CASSVGGGDSYEQYF. The genes are TRBV9 and TRBJ2-7; TRBD2 matches 7 bases. The germline V gene has CDR1 SGDLS and CDR2 YYNGEE. The length of the CDR3 is 15 residues. With V trimmed by 0 bases and J by 0 bases, 3 bases remained unmatched.

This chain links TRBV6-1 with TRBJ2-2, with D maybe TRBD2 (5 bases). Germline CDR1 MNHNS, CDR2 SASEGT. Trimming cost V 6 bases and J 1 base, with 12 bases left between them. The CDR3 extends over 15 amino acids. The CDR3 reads CASRGKLENTGELFF. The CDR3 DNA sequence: TGTGCCAGCAGGGGGAAACTAGAGAACACCGGGGAGCTGTTTTTT.